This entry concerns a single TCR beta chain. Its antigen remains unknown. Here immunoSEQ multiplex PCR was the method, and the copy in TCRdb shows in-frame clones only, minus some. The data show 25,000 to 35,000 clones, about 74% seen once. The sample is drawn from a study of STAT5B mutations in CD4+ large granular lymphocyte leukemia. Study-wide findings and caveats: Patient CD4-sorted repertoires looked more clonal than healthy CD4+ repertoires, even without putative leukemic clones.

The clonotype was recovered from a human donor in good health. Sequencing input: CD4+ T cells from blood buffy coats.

In DNA, the CDR3 is TGTGCCAGGGACTCCACAAAACGCAATGAGCAGTTCTTC. It yields the protein CARDSTKRNEQFF. V is TRBV27 and J is TRBJ2-1, with D possibly TRBD2 on 5 matching bases. The CDR3 extends over 13 amino acids. The V end lost 9 bases, the J end lost 6 bases, and 15 bases lay between the germline ends. From germline, CDR1 is MNHEY and CDR2 SMNVEV (reference sequence).